This T cell receptor (beta chain) comes out of a study of blood T cell repertoires in COVID-19. Measured with immunoSEQ multiplex PCR; TCRdb has only the in-frame clones, and not every one. The table lists under 200,000 clones, more than 85% of them singletons. The study assigned cohorts using participant-reported clinical history. Germline-derived CDR1 and CDR2 are MNHEY and SVGEGT. The ends lost 3 bases at V and 6 bases at J; junction bases unmatched: 7. The CDR3 spans 14 residues. The gene calls are TRBV6-2 or TRBV6-3 and TRBJ1-1; 7 bases agree with TRBD1. This TCR was recovered from a woman between 35 and 50 years old in a cohort exposed to, infected with or recovered from COVID-19 (not recorded which). Sequencing input: PBMCs or T cells enriched from blood (not recorded which). The CDR3 reads CASSYFTGDAEAFF. DNA for the CDR3: TGTGCCAGCAGTTATTTTACAGGGGACGCTGAAGCTTTCTTT.